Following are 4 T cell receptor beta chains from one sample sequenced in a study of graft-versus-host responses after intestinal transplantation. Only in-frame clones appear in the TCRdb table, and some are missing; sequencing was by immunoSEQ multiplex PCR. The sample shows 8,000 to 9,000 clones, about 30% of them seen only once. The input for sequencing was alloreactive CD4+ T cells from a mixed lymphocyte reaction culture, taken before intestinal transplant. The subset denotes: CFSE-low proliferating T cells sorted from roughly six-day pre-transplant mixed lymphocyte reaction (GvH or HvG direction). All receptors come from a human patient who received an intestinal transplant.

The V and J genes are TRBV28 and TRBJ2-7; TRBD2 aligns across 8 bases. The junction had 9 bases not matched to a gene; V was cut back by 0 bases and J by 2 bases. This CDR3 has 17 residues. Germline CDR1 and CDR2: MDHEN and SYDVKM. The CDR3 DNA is TGTGCCAGCAGTTTATGGTATGGTAGCGGGGCTACCTACGAGCAGTACTTC. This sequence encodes CASSLWYGSGATYEQYF.

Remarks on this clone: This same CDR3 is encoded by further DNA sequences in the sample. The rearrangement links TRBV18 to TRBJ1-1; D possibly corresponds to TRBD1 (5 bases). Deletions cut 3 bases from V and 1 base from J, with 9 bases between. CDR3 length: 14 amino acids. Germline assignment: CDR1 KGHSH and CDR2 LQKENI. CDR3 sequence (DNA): TGTGCCAGCTCACCTCGGCAGGGGAACACTGAAGCTTTCTTT. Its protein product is CASSPRQGNTEAFF.

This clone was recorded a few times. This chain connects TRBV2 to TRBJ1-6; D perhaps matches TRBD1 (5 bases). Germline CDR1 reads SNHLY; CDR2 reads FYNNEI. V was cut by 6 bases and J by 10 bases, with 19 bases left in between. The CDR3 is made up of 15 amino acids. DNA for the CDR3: TGTGCCAGCAGCCAAGAGATCGGGGGACGATCACCCCTCCACTTT. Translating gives CASSQEIGGRSPLHF.

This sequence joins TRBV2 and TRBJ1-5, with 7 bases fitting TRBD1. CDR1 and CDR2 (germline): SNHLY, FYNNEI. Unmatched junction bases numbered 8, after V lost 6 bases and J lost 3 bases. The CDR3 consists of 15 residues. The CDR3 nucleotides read TGTGCCAGCAGCCTAGGGACAGCTTCCAATCAGCCCCAGCATTTT. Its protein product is CASSLGTASNQPQHF.